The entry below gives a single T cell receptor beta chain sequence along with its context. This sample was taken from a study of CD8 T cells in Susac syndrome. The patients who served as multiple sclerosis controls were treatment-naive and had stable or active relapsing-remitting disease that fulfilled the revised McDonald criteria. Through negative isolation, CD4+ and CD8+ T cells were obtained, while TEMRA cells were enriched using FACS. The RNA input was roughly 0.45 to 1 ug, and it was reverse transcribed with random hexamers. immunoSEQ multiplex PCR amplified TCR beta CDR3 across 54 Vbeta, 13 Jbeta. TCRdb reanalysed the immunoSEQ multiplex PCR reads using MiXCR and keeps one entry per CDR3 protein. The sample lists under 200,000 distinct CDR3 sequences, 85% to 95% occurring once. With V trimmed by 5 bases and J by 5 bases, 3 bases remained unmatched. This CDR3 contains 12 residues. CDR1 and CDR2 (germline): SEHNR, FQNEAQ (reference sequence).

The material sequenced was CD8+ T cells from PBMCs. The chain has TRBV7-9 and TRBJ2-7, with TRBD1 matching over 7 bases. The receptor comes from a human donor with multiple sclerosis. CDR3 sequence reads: CASSGDRDEQYF. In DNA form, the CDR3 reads TGTGCCAGCAGCGGAGACAGGGACGAGCAGTACTTC. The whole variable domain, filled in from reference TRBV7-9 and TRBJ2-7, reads DTGVSQNPRHKITKRGQNVTFRCDPISEHNRLYWYRQTLGQGPEFLTYFQNEAQLEKSRLLSDRFSAERPKGSFSTLEIQRTEQGDSAMYLCASSGDRDEQYFGPGTRLTVT.